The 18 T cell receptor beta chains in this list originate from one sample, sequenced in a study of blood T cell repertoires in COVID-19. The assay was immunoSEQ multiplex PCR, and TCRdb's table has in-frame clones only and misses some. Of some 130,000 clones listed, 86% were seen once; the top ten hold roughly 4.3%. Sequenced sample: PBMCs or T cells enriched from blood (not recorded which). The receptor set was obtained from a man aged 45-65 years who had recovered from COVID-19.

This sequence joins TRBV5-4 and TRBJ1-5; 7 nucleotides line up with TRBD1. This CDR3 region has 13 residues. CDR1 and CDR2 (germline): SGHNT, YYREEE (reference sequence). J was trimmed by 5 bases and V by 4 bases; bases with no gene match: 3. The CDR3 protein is CASSQDRYQPQHF. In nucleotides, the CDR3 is TGTGCCAGCAGCCAGGACAGGTATCAGCCCCAGCATTTT.

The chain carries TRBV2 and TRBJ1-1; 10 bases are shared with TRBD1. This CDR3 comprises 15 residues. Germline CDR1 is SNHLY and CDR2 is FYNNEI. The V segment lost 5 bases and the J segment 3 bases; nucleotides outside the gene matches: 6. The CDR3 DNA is TGTGCCAGCAGTACGGGACAGGGGCTTTACACTGAAGCTTTCTTT. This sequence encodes CASSTGQGLYTEAFF.

Here the CDR3 DNA reads TGTGCCAGCAGTTACCGCCCCTATACTGAAGCTTTCTTT. The encoded protein is CASSYRPYTEAFF. The chain has TRBV6-5 and TRBJ1-1; no clear D gene. The CDR3 runs to 13 residues. The germline V gene encodes CDR1 MNHEY and CDR2 SVGAGI. Trimming took 2 bases from V and 5 from J, leaving 9 bases between them.

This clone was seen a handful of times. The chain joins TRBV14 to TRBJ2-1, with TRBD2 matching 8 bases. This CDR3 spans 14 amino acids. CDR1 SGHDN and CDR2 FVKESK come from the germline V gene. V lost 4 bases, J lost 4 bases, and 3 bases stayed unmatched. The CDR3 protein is CASSPPSGYNEQFF. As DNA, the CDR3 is TGTGCCAGCAGCCCCCCTAGCGGGTACAATGAGCAGTTCTTC.

This chain's CDR3 is CAIVRAQAAYEQYF. The CDR3, as DNA: TGTGCAATAGTGCGGGCGCAGGCGGCCTACGAGCAGTACTTC. The V gene is TRBV30, the J gene TRBJ2-7; D perhaps matches TRBD2 (5 bases). The CDR3 is 14 amino acids. Looked up from germline, CDR1 is GTSNPN and CDR2 is SVGIG (reference sequence).

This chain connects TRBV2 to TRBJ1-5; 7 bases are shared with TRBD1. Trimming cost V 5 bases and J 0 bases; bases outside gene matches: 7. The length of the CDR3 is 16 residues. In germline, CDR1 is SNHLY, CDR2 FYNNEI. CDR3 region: CASSRQGRNSNQPQHF. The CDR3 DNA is TGTGCCAGCAGTAGACAGGGTCGGAATAGCAATCAGCCCCAGCATTTT.

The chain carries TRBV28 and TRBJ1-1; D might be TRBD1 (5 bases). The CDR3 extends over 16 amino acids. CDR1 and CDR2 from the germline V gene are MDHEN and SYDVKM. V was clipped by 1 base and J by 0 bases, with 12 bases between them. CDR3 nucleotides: TGTGCCAGCAGTTTATTTCCACAGGCTGTGAACACTGAAGCTTTCTTT. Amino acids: CASSLFPQAVNTEAFF.

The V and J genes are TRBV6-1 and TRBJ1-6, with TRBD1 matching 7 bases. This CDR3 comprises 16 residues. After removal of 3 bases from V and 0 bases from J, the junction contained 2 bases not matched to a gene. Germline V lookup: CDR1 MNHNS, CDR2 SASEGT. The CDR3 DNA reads TGTGCCAGCAGTGACAGGGGGAGCTCCTATAATTCACCCCTCCACTTT. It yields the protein CASSDRGSSYNSPLHF.

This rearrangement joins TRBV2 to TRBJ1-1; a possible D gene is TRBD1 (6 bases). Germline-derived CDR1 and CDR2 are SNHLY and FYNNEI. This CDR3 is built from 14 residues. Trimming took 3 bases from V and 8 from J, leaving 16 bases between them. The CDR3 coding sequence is TGTGCCAGCAGTGAGCGTGGGGGCCTTCGGGAAGCTTTCTTT. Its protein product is CASSERGGLREAFF. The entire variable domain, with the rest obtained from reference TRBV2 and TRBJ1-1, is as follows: EPEVTQTPSHQVTQMGQEVILRCVPISNHLYFYWYRQILGQKVEFLVSFYNNEISEKSEIFDDQFSVERPDGSNFTLKIRSTKLEDSAMYFCASSERGGLREAFFGQGTRLTVV.

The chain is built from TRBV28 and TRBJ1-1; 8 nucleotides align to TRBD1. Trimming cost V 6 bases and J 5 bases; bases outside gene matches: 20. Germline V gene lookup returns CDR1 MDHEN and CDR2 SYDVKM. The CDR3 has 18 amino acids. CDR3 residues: CASRKIGWDTGGRTEAFF. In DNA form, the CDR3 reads TGTGCCAGCAGAAAAATTGGATGGGACACAGGGGGAAGAACTGAAGCTTTCTTT.

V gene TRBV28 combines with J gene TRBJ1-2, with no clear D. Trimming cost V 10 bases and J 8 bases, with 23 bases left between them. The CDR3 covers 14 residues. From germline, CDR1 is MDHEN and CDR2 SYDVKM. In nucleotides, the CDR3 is TGTGCCACCCCCCCCTTAGACGGCGGTATAGGCTACACCTTC. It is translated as CATPPLDGGIGYTF.

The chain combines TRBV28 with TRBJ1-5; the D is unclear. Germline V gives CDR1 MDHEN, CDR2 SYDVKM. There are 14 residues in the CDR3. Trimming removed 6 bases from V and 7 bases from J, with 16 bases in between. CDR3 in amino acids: CASSPEWARQPQHF. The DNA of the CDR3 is TGTGCCAGCAGCCCTGAGTGGGCAAGGCAGCCCCAGCATTTT.

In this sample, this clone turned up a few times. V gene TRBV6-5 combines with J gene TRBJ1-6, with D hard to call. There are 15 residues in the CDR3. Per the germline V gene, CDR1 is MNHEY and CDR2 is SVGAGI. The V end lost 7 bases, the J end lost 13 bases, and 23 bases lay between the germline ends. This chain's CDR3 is CASTPSGMSVTPLHF. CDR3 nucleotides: TGTGCCAGCACCCCCTCGGGAATGTCTGTGACGCCCCTCCACTTT.

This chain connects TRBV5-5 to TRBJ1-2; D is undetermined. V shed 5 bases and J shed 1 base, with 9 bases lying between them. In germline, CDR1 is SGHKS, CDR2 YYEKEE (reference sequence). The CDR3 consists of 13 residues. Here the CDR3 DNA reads TGTGCCAGCAGTCACCAGGTTAACTATGGCTACACCTTC. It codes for CASSHQVNYGYTF.

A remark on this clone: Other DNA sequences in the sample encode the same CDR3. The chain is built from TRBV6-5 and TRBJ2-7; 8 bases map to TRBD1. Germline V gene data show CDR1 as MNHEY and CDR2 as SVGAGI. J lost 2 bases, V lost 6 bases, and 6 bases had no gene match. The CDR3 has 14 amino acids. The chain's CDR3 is CASSPDRGAYEQYV. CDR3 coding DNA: TGTGCCAGCAGCCCCGACAGGGGTGCCTACGAGCAGTACGTC.

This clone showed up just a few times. The CDR3 is CASKLEGDQPQHF. The CDR3 DNA reads TGTGCCAGCAAGTTAGAGGGAGATCAGCCCCAGCATTTT. The chain couples TRBV12-3 or TRBV12-4 to TRBJ1-5, with D uncertain. The V end was cut by 7 bases, the J end by 5 bases, with 12 bases between. The CDR3 sequence is 13 residues long.

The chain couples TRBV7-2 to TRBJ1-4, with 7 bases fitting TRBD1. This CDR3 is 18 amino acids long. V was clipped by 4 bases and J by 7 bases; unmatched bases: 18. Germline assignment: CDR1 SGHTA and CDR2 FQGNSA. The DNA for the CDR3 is TGTGCCAGCAGCTCCGTGAGACAGGGAATCGCGGGTGGTGAAAAACTGTTTTTT. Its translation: CASSSVRQGIAGGEKLFF.

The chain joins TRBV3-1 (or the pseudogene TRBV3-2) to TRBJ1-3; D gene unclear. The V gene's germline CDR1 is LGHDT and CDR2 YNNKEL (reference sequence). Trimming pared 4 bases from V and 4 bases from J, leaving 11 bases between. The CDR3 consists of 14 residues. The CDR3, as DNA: TGTGCCAGCAGCCCCCCCGGAGCAGGAAACACCATATATTTT. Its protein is CASSPPGAGNTIYF.